The entry below gives a single T cell receptor beta chain sequence along with its context. This clonotype was seen a few times. What antigen it recognizes has not been identified. Base qualities are not recorded, but no much larger clone differs from it by a single base. This sample stems from a study of T cell repertoires in cytomegalovirus infection (dated by TCRdb to about 2019). For context, the study as a whole: The peptide stimulations were aimed at well-studied HLA-B-restricted epitopes as well as recently identified HLA-C-restricted CMV epitopes, whose presentation resists viral immunomodulation. The HLA type of each donor mattered for the analysis, because public TCR beta signatures pointed to carriage of CMV infection along with the matching HLA type.

The reads were generated on an Illumina HiSeq 1500. TCRdb redid the processing of the public reads, applying fastp at Q25 and MiXCR, and retained in-frame beta chains. Rows matching on CDR3 protein sequence are summarized as one entry with the most common DNA and genes. The sample contains some 71,000 distinct CDR3 sequences, under 30% of them found a single time. The top ten clonotypes cover roughly 60% of the sample. Broad study findings and their caveats: The ex vivo response was dominated by HLA-C-restricted CMV-specific TCR beta clonotypes, which also provided the single most frequent clonotype in two of eight donors. Cumulative frequency of public TCR beta family members discriminated carriers of CMV infection plus the relevant HLA type in this cohort and an independent approximately 340-donor cohort.

Measured from the cysteine to the phenylalanine, the CDR3 is 14 residues long. The read is trimmed to its CDR3 DNA, 42 bases read in frame from base 1. V has 3 bases trimmed and J has 8 bases trimmed; junction bases matching no gene number 6. As encoded in the germline V gene (reference sequence), CDR1 is MNHEY while CDR2 is SMNVEV. The treatment or condition label of this sample denotes: in vitro stimulation with specific CMV peptide epitopes to enrich CMV-specific T cells. The source material was CD8+ T cells from cultured PBMCs, sampled from culture after CMV antigen stimulation. The rearrangement combines TRBV27 with TRBJ2-1, with 8 middle bases fitting TRBD2. The TCR sequence derives from a human donor in good health (CMV status not recorded). Some clones in this sample may be carry-over from other donors' samples. The base sequence is TGTGCCAGCAGTTTGCCGGGAGGGCCCCATGAGCAGTTCTTC. It specifies CASSLPGGPHEQFF.